This TCR delta chain originates from a study of Vδ1+ human thymocytes. Study-level findings and limits: TRD repertoires were essentially private, unlike widely shared TRG clonotypes. Unexpected Vdelta2 sequences could cause misinterpretation of bulk repertoire data. In the thymus, TRG and TRD repertoires looked highly polyclonal with Gaussian CDR3 lengths. Unlike peripheral blood Vdelta1+ controls, thymic delta-chain sequences included 15% to 20% Vdelta2 and few Vdelta3.

V gave up 4 bases and J gave up 8 bases; unmatched junction bases: 25. CDR3 length: 19 residues. Germline CDR1 is TSWWSYY and CDR2 is QGS. Sequences come from RNA converted to cDNA by reverse transcription. Pooled V-gene forward primers with one constant-region reverse primer generated the CDR3 amplicons by multiplex PCR. TCRdb applied CATT to the multiplex PCR reads for clone calling. The top ten hold 0.3% to 0.45% of the sample, which has 45,000 to 60,000 delta-chain clones, roughly 16% seen once. The sorted cells were CD3+ Vdelta1+ Vdelta2- thymocytes from alphabeta-depleted thymus. This clone was detected only a few times. Antigen specificity is unknown.

The chain combines TRDV1 with TRDJ1; 7 bases agree with TRDD3. The sample comprised Vdelta1+ gamma-delta thymocytes from the thymus. Subset noted: FACS-sorted CD3+ TCRalphabeta- TCRVdelta1+ TCRVdelta2- thymocytes. The TCR comes from a girl less than two years old who had congenital heart surgery. The CDR3 here is CALGGENKGGCGTGEKLIF. CDR3 in DNA: TGTGCTCTTGGGGGCGAAAACAAGGGCGGGTGTGGTACTGGGGAGAAACTCATCTTT.